These T cell receptor beta chains were read from a single sample in a study of siplizumab effects on memory and regulatory T cells. Using immunoSEQ multiplex PCR, the repertoire was profiled, and TCRdb retains in-frame clones only, with some absent. Here the sample spans about 100,000 clones, around 93% being singletons. What was sequenced was non-Treg CD4+ T cells sorted from blood. The receptors derive from a human donor in good health. CDR3s include the opening cysteine and the closing phenylalanine or tryptophan.

>TRBJ1-3|TRBV28
CASSLSHSSGNTIYF
>TRBJ1-5|TRBV5-6
CASSLGGMGSNQPQHF
>TRBJ1-1|TRBV28
CASSEQGAKNTEAFF
>TRBJ2-3|TRBV6-4
CASSDSKLDTQYF
>TRBJ1-5|TRBV7-9
CASSHKGQGADQPQHF
>TRBJ2-1|TRBV29-1
CSVALRGQGNEQFF
>TRBJ1-4|TRBV18
CASAAGPGANEKLFF
>TRBJ1-6|TRBV6-5
CASSQGFGDNSPLHF
>TRBJ1-3|TRBV2
CASSESELTSGNTIYF
>TRBJ2-1|TRBV19
CASSIGTVEQFF
>TRBJ2-5|TRBV7-9
CASSLRPPGGMKTQYF
>TRBJ2-3|TRBV18
CASSPAPVLETDTQYF
>TRBJ2-2|TRBV19
CASLNRGQLGTGELFF
>TRBJ2-7|TRBV7-2
CASSLLGEARGSEQYF
>TRBJ2-3|TRBV5-1
CASSFPGTDTQYF
>TRBJ2-7|TRBV6-1
CASIPKVTGVREQYF
>TRBJ2-2|TRBV11-1
CASTNTGELFF
>TRBJ2-7|TRBV19
CASSRKGSGLAGGSYEQYF
>NA|TRBV4-1
CASSRDGLAGGEQYF
>TRBJ1-3|TRBV11-2
CASSIPRGQNTIYF
>TRBJ2-7|TRBV5-1
CASRRDSQFLEQYF
>TRBJ2-5|TRBV28
CASQEGQETQYF
>TRBJ2-3|TRBV20-1
CSVTSTDTQYF
>TRBJ2-7|TRBV19
CASSIVGTGSYEQYF
>TRBJ2-2|TRBV5-4
CASSFQGAGTGELFF
>TRBJ2-5|TRBV2
CASSVGGQRLETQYF
>TRBJ1-6|TRBV5-8
CASSPSPYNSPLHF
>TRBJ1-2|TRBV6-1
CASSEQQGGAF
>TRBJ2-4|TRBV5-4
CASSPTTGAKNIQYF
>TRBJ1-1|TRBV4-2
CASSHQPNTEAFF
>TRBJ1-2|TRBV5-1
CASSQQERDGYTF
>TRBJ1-1|TRBV11-1
CASSFGPREGAFF
>TRBJ1-2|TRBV7-2
CASSFKGSYGYTF
>TRBJ2-3|TRBV9
CASDPGSNYGTDTQYF
>TRBJ2-1|TRBV5-1
CASSTIAGGANEQFF
>TRBJ2-3|TRBV5-6
CASSFTRERDRSTQYF
>TRBJ1-5|TRBV28
CASSFGSKGRQPQHF
>TRBJ2-7|TRBV6-6
CASSFEGSNEQYF
>TRBJ2-3|TRBV28
CASSGSTDTQYF
>TRBJ2-4|TRBV13
CARLTSGGLAKNIQYF
>TRBJ2-3|TRBV5-1
CASSLVAGTDTQYF
>TRBJ2-3|TRBV7-8
CASSLEGSATDTQYF